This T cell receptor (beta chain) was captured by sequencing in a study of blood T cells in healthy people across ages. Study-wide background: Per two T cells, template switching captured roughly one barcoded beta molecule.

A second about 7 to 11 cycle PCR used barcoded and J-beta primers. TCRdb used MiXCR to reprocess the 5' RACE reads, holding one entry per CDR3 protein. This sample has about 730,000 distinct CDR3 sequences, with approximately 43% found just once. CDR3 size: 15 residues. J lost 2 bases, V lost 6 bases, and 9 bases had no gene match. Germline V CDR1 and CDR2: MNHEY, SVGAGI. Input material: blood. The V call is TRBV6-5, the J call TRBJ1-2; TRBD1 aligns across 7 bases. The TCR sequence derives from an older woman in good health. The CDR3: CASRQVTGPNYGYTF. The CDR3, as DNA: TGTGCCAGCAGACAAGTGACAGGGCCCAACTATGGCTACACCTTC.